This T cell receptor (beta chain) originates from a study of blood T cell repertoires in COVID-19. About the study: The United States, Italy and Spain supplied acute and convalescent COVID-19 samples. PBMCs, B-cell-depleted T cells, or T cells provided the cDNA or gDNA that made up the material.

Data came from immunoSEQ multiplex PCR; TCRdb stores just in-frame clones and leaves some out. The sample carries 540,000 or so clones, about 89% recorded once. The ends lost 3 bases at V and 4 bases at J; junction bases unmatched: 7. CDR3 size: 16 residues. In germline, CDR1 is MGHRA, CDR2 YSYEKL. This clone was found once. The chain uses TRBV4-1 and TRBJ1-2; 11 bases agree with TRBD1. The TCR was taken from a woman between 45 and 65 years old with COVID-19, enrolled during active disease. Sequencing was performed on peripheral blood. This CDR3 is CASSQEPGQGVYGYTF. The CDR3 DNA is TGCGCCAGCAGCCAGGAACCGGGACAGGGGGTCTATGGCTACACCTTC.